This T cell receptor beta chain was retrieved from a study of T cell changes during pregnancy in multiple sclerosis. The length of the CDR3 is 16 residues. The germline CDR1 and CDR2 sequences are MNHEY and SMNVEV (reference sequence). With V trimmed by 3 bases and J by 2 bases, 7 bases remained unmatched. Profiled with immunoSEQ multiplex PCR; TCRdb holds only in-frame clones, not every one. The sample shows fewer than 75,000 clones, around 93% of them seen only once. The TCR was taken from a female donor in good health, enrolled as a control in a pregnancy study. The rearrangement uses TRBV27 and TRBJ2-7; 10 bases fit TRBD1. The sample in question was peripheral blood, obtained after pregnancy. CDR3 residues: CASSLWAGTGAYEQYF. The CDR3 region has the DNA TGTGCCAGCAGTTTGTGGGCCGGGACAGGGGCCTACGAGCAGTACTTC.